This T cell receptor beta chain originates from a study of CD8+ T cells in alopecia areata. As the sequencing template, cDNA was produced by extracting RNA and reverse transcribing it. The table came from immunoSEQ multiplex PCR; TCRdb's copy has only in-frame clones and leaves some out. The sample has over 200,000 clones; 55% to 70% are singletons. The V and J ends lost 2 bases and 5 bases respectively, with 12 bases between them. Germline V gives CDR1 MNHEY, CDR2 SMNVEV (reference sequence). This CDR3 has 14 amino acids. Described treatment: oral pan-JAK inhibitor, 5-10 mg twice daily. In this sample, this clone turned up once.

Source: CD4+ T cells sorted from blood, taken at week 4, from a patient treated with tofacitinib. The clonotype originates from a human donor with alopecia areata. This chain connects TRBV27 to TRBJ1-1, with D possibly matching TRBD1 (5 bases). This chain's CDR3 is CASSLRGAGTEAFF. The CDR3 DNA is TGTGCCAGCAGTTTAAGGGGCGCGGGGACTGAAGCTTTCTTT.